This T cell receptor (beta chain) was captured by sequencing in a study of T cells after yellow fever vaccination. The CDR3 sequence is 11 residues long. Germline-derived CDR1 and CDR2 are GTSNPN and SVGIG (reference sequence). With 2 bases removed from V and 9 bases from J, the gap between germline ends came to 10 bases. In regard to this clonotype: Its target is not known.

TCRdb re-analysed the 5' RACE reads in MiXCR, keeping a single row per CDR3 protein. The profile shows roughly 310,000 distinct CDR3 sequences, 3.6% of them singletons. Study-wide findings and caveats: Contaminants from the bulk population, in the form of abundant clonotypes, could be found in FACS-sorted repertoires. The CD4 compartment and the CD8 compartment contained a small share of clonotypes in common.

Sequenced here: PBMCs, sampled on the day of the yellow fever booster vaccination. This chain joins TRBV30 and TRBJ1-2, with D possibly TRBD1 on 5 matching bases. This TCR was sampled from a man aged 18-30 years who received the YFV17D yellow fever vaccine. CDR3 region: CAWSPRVSYTF. The CDR3, as DNA: TGTGCCTGGAGTCCCAGGGTTAGCTACACCTTC.